Listed below are T cell receptor beta chains from one sample, sequenced in a study of T-cell reconstitution after alpha-beta-depleted transplantation in children. MiXCR was run by TCRdb on the PCR reads, yielding one entry per CDR3 protein. The table includes under 750,000 distinct CDR3 sequences, 20% to 25% detected once. The material was PBMCs, mostly from graft donor cells, obtained 360 days after TCRalphabeta/CD19-depleted stem cell transplant. All receptors derive from a boy younger than two who had a stem cell transplant for acute myeloid leukemia, so the T cells may come from the graft donor. The CDR3 runs from the conserved cysteine through the conserved F or W. Fields, in order: V gene, clone size, CDR3 protein. Clone size is given for some rows only: seen once, a few or many times, or a class if the clone is expanded.

v_call: TRBV29-1; clone_size: .; cdr3_aa: CSVALRSGNTIYF
v_call: TRBV7-9; clone_size: many; cdr3_aa: CAPNTEAFF
v_call: TRBV12-3/TRBV12-4; clone_size: .; cdr3_aa: CASSRQGFYNEQFF
v_call: TRBV5-1; clone_size: many; cdr3_aa: CASSWGRGTDLAKNIQYF
v_call: TRBV20-1; clone_size: many; cdr3_aa: CSARGRNGYEQYF
v_call: TRBV5-1; clone_size: many; cdr3_aa: CASTEDGATGETQYF
v_call: TRBV15; clone_size: few; cdr3_aa: CATRLSENQPQHF
v_call: TRBV29-1; clone_size: once; cdr3_aa: CSVEGSDRVDGYTF
v_call: TRBV12-3/TRBV12-4; clone_size: many; cdr3_aa: CASSAGAGGYTF
v_call: TRBV20-1; clone_size: .; cdr3_aa: CSAQTALRDIQYF
v_call: TRBV12-3/TRBV12-4; clone_size: few; cdr3_aa: CASSQRLAGGPSGTGELFF
v_call: TRBV20-1; clone_size: many; cdr3_aa: CSARDRGKDTQYF
v_call: TRBV24-1; clone_size: few; cdr3_aa: CATSDPRTSGGAYNEQFF
v_call: TRBV19; clone_size: many; cdr3_aa: CASSIEGSQGYTF
v_call: TRBV20-1; clone_size: .; cdr3_aa: CSAGGRDTQYF
v_call: TRBV20-1; clone_size: .; cdr3_aa: CSDRFVRTPKNYEQYF
v_call: TRBV12-3/TRBV12-4; clone_size: .; cdr3_aa: CASRGQGPFFSGNTIYF
v_call: TRBV5-4; clone_size: .; cdr3_aa: CASSLFSGTPSSYEQYF
v_call: TRBV9; clone_size: .; cdr3_aa: CASSPGGSPGGEQFF
v_call: TRBV12-3/TRBV12-4; clone_size: .; cdr3_aa: CASSLTLLQETQYF
v_call: TRBV5-1; clone_size: few; cdr3_aa: CASSRARADGKLFF
v_call: TRBV25-1; clone_size: .; cdr3_aa: CASSEGVGTSFTQETQYF
v_call: TRBV29-1; clone_size: .; cdr3_aa: CSVSRGGGDYEQYF